This entry is about one TCR beta chain. The data stem from a study of blood T cell repertoires in COVID-19. As for the study in general: COVID-19 samples from acute and convalescent phases originated in the United States, Italy and Spain. T cells, B-cell-depleted T cells, or PBMCs provided the cDNA or gDNA that served as material.

This CDR3 region has 14 residues. V shed 3 bases, J shed 2 bases, and the junction held 3 bases outside the gene matches. The germline V gene encodes CDR1 KGHSH and CDR2 LQKENI. Repertoires were generated with immunoSEQ multiplex PCR, while TCRdb's copy carries only in-frame clones and drops some. Among some 200,000 clones, 80% were seen once, and the ten largest hold more than 10%. J is TRBJ2-7 and V is TRBV18, with TRBD1 matching over 8 bases. The receptor comes from a human donor in a cohort sampled during active COVID-19. Sequencing was carried out using peripheral blood. Written as DNA, the CDR3 is TGTGCCAGCTCACCCTTGGACAGGGCCTACGAGCAGTACTTC. Translation gives CASSPLDRAYEQYF.